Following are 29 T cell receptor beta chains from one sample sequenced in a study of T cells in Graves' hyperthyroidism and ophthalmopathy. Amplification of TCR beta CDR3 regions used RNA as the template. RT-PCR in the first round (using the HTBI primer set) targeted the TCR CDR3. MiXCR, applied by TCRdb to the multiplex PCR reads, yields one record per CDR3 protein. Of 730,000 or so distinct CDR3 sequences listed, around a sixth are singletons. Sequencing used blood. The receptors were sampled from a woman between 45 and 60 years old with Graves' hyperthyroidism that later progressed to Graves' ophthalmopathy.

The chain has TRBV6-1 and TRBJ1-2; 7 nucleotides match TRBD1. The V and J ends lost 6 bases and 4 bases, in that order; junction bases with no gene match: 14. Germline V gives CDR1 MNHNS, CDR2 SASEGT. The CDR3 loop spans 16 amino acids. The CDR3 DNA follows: TGTGCCAGCAGGCTAGACAGGGTAGGAGGAGTCTATGGCTACACCTTC. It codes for CASRLDRVGGVYGYTF.

The CDR3 here is CSVEVRGGAAGELFF. Written as DNA, the CDR3 is TGCAGCGTTGAAGTAAGGGGGGGGGCGGCCGGGGAGCTGTTTTTT. This chain joins TRBV29-1 and TRBJ2-2; a weak D match, TRBD2 (7 bases). Germline CDR1 is SQVTM and CDR2 is ANQGSEA. V shed 1 base and J shed 6 bases, with 15 bases lying between them. The CDR3 has 15 amino acids.

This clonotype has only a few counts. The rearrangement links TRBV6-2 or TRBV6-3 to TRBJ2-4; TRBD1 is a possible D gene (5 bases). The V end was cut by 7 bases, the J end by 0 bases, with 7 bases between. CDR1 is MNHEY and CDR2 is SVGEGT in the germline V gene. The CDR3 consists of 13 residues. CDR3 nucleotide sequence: TGTGCCAGCAAGGGGATAGCCAAAAACATTCAGTACTTC. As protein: CASKGIAKNIQYF.

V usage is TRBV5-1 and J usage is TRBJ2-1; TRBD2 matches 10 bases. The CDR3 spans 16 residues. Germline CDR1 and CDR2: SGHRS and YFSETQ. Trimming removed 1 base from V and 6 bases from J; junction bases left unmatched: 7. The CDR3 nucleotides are TGCGCCAGCAGCTTGCGGAGCGGGGGGGGATTCAATGAGCAGTTCTTC. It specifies CASSLRSGGGFNEQFF.

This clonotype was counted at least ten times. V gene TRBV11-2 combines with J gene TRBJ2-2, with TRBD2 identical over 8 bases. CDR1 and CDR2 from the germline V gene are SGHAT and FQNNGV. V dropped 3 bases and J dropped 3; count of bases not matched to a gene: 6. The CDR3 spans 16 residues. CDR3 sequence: CASSFREGGDTGELFF. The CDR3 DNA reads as TGTGCCAGCAGCTTCCGGGAGGGAGGGGACACCGGGGAGCTGTTTTTT.

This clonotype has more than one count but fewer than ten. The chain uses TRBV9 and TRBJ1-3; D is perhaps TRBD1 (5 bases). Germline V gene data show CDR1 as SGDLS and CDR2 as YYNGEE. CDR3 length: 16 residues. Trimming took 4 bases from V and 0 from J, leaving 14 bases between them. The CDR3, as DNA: TGTGCCAGCAGCATTCGGGGCCGACTCTCTGGAAACACCATATATTTT. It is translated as CASSIRGRLSGNTIYF. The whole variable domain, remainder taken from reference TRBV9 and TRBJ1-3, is DSGVTQTPKHLITATGQRVTLRCSPRSGDLSVYWYQQSLDQGLQFLIQYYNGEERAKGNILERFSAQQFPDLHSELNLSSLELGDSALYFCASSIRGRLSGNTIYFGEGSWLTVV.

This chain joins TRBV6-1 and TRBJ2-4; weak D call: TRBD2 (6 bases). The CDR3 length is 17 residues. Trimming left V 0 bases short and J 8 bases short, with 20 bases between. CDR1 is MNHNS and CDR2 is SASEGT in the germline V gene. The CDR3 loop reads CASSEARGGNIGHIQYF. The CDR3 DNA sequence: TGTGCCAGCAGTGAAGCTCGGGGCGGGAATATAGGACACATTCAGTACTTC.

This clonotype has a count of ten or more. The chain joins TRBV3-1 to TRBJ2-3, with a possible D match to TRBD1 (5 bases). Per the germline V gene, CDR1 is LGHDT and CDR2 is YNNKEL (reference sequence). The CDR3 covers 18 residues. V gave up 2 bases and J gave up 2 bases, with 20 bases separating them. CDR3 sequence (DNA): TGTGCCAGCAGCCAAAGTAAAGGTGGACAACTCACCACAGATACGCAGTATTTT. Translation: CASSQSKGGQLTTDTQYF.

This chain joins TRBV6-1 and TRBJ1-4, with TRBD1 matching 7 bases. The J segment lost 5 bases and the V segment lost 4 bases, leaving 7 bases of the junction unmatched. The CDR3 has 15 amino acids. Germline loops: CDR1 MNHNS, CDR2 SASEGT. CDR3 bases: TGTGCCAGCAGTGCTCAGGGGGGCAGAAATGAAAAACTGTTTTTT. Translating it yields CASSAQGGRNEKLFF.

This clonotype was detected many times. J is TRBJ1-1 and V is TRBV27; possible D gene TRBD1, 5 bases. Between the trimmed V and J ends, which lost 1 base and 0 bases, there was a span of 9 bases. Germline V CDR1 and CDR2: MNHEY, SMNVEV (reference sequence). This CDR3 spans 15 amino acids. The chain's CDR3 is CASSLWPGVNTEAFF. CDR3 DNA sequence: TGTGCCAGCAGTTTATGGCCGGGGGTGAACACTGAAGCTTTCTTT.

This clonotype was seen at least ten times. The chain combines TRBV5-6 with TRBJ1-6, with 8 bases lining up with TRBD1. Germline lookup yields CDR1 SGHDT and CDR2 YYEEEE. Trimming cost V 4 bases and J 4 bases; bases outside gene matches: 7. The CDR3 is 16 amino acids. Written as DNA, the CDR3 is TGTGCCAGCAGCCTCGGACAGGGAGCTTATAATTCACCCCTCCACTTT. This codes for CASSLGQGAYNSPLHF.

CDR3 sequence reads: CASSLGPRDDRTDTQYF. DNA for the CDR3: TGTGCCAGCAGCTTAGGCCCCCGGGACGACCGCACAGATACGCAGTATTTT. The chain joins TRBV11-2 to TRBJ2-3, with D tentatively TRBD1 or TRBD2 (5 bases each). The CDR3 consists of 17 residues. The germline gives CDR1 SGHAT, CDR2 FQNNGV. Trimming took off 1 base at V and 1 base at J, with 15 bases between the two ends.

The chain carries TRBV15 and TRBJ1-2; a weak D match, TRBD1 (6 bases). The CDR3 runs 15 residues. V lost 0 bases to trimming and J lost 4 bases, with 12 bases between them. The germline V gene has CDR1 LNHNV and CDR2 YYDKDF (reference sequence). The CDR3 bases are TGTGCCACCAGCAGAGATCCATCGGACAGCTATGGCTACACCTTC. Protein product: CATSRDPSDSYGYTF.

CDR3 coding DNA: TGTGCCAGCAGCCTTAGGGGGGTGAACTATGGCTACACCTTC. This gives the protein CASSLRGVNYGYTF. V is TRBV13 and J is TRBJ1-2; tentatively, D is TRBD1 (6 bases). Per germline, CDR1 PRHDT and CDR2 FYEKMQ (reference sequence). The CDR3 contains 14 residues. The V end was cut by 5 bases, the J end by 2 bases, with 12 bases between.

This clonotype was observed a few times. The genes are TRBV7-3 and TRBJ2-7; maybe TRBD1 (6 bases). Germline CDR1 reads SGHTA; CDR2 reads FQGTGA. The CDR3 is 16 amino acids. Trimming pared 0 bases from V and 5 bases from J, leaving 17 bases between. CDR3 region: CASSLTPSDRPDEQYF. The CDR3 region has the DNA TGTGCCAGCAGCTTAACCCCCTCGGACAGACCTGACGAGCAGTACTTC.

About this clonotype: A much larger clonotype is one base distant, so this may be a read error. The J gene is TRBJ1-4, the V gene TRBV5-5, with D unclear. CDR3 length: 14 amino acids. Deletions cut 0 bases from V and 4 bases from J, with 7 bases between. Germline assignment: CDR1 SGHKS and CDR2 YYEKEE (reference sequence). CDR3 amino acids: CASSLDRINEKLFF. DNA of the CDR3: TGTGCCAGCAGCTTGGACAGAATTAATGAAAAACTGTTTTTT.

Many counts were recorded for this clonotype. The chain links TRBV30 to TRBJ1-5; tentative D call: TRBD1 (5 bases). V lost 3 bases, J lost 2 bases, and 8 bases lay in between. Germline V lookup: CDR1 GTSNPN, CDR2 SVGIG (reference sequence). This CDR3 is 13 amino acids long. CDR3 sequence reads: CAWSDSGNQPQHF. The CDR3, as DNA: TGTGCCTGGAGCGACAGTGGCAATCAGCCCCAGCATTTT.

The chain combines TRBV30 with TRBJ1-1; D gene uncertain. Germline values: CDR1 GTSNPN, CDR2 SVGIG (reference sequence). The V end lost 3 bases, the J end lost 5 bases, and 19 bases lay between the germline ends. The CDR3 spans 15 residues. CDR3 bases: TGTGCCTGGAGGGCCCGGGATTACTATGGGACTGAAGCTTTCTTT. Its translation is CAWRARDYYGTEAFF.

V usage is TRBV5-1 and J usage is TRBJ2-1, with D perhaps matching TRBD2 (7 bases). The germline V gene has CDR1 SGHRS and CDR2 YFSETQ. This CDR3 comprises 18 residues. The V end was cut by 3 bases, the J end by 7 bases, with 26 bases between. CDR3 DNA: TGCGCCAGCAGCTCGGGAGGCGGATGGGGGGCGAAACCGAATGAGCAGTTCTTC. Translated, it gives CASSSGGGWGAKPNEQFF.

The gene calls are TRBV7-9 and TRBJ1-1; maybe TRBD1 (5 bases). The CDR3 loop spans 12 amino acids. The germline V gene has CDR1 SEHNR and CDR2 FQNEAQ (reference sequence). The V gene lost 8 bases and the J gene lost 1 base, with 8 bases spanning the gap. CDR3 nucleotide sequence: TGTGCCAGCGACAGATCGAACACTGAAGCTTTCTTT. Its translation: CASDRSNTEAFF.

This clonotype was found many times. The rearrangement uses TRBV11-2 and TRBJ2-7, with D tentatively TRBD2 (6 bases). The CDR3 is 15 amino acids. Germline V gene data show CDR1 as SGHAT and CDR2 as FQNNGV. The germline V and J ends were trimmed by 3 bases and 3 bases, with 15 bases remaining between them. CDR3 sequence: CASSFETGTVYEQYF. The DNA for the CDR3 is TGTGCCAGCAGCTTCGAAACCGGGACTGTCTACGAGCAGTACTTC.

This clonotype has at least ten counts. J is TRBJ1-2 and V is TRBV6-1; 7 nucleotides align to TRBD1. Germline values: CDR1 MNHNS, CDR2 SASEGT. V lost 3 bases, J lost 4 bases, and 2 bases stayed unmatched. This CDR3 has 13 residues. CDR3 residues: CASSDRTGYGYTF. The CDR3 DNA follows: TGTGCCAGCAGTGACCGGACAGGCTATGGCTACACCTTC.

CDR3 sequence (DNA): TGTGCCAGCAGACTTAGGACCACGGGAGGAAAACTGTTTTTT. Protein sequence: CASRLRTTGGKLFF. This chain connects TRBV12-3 or TRBV12-4 to TRBJ1-4; no firm D call. This CDR3 region has 14 residues. V lost 6 bases to trimming and J lost 10 bases, with 18 bases between them.

For the CDR3, the DNA is TGTGCCAGCAGTTCGACTGTTAAGTCGCACTACGAGCAGTACTTC. It translates to CASSSTVKSHYEQYF. The chain combines TRBV12-3 or TRBV12-4 with TRBJ2-7; D unresolved. The CDR3 sequence is 15 residues long. Trimming shortened V by 4 bases and J by 3 bases, and 16 bases separated the two germline ends.

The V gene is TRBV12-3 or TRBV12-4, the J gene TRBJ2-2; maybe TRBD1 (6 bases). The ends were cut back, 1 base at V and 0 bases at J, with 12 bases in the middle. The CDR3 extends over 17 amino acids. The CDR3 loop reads CASSLVVDSTNTGELFF. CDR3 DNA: TGTGCCAGCAGTTTAGTTGTGGACAGCACGAACACCGGGGAGCTGTTTTTT.

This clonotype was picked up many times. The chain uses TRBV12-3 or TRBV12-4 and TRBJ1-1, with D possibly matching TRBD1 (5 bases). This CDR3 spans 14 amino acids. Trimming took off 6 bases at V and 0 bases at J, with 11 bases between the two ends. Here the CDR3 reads CASSHGGMNTEAFF. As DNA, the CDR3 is TGTGCCAGCAGCCACGGGGGAATGAACACTGAAGCTTTCTTT.

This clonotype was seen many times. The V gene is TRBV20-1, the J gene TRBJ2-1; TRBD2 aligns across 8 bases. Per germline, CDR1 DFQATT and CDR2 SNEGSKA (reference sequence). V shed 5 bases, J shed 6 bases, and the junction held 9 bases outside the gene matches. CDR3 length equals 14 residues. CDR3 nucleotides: TGCAGTGCTTTCCGGGGGGGCCTTAGCAATGAGCAGTTCTTC. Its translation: CSAFRGGLSNEQFF.

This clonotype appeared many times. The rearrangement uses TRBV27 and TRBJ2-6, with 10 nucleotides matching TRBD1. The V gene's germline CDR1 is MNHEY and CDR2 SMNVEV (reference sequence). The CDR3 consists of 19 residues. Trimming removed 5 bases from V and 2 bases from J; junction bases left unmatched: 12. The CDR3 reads CASSPSVGTGDTGANVLTF. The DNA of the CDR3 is TGTGCCAGCAGTCCATCCGTCGGGACAGGGGACACTGGGGCCAACGTCCTGACTTTC. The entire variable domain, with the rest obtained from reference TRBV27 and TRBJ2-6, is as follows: EAQVTQNPRYLITVTGKKLTVTCSQNMNHEYMSWYRQDPGLGLRQIYYSMNVEVTDKGDVPEGYKVSRKEKRNFPLILESPSPNQTSLYFCASSPSVGTGDTGANVLTFGAGSRLTVL.

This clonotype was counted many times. DNA for the CDR3: TGTGCCAGCAGCTTGGGAGTAGGGGGAGAGACCCAGTACTTC. As protein: CASSLGVGGETQYF. The rearrangement links TRBV5-8 to TRBJ2-5; D might be TRBD1 (6 bases). Germline V gene sequence: CDR1 SGHTS, CDR2 YDEGEE. The length of the CDR3 is 14 residues. The V end lost 0 bases, the J end lost 4 bases, and 10 bases lay between the germline ends.